These T cell receptor beta chains were read from a single sample in a study of graft-versus-host responses after intestinal transplantation. Profiled with immunoSEQ multiplex PCR; TCRdb holds only in-frame clones, not every one. The table shows roughly 97,000 clones, with 91% occurring only once. These receptors' antigens are unknown. The input for sequencing was unstimulated CD4+ T cells sorted from spleen or lymph node cells, taken before transplant. The receptor set was obtained from a human donor who was the organ donor for an intestinal transplant. The CDR3 runs from the conserved cysteine through the conserved F or W. The order of the fields is D gene, clone size, J gene, V gene, CDR3 protein, CDR3 DNA. D genes are given only for firm matches. Size is omitted from some rows. Given values are once, few, many or a class for expanded clones.

>TRBD1|.|TRBJ2-2|TRBV30
CASQGAWELFF
TGTGCCAGCCAGGGGGCGTGGGAGCTGTTTTTT
>TRBD1|.|TRBJ1-2|TRBV7-2
CASSFRTGGLGGYTF
TGTGCCAGCAGCTTTAGGACAGGGGGCTTGGGTGGCTACACCTTC
>TRBD1|.|TRBJ1-6|TRBV18
CASSPYDRGNSPLHF
TGTGCCAGCTCACCGTACGACAGGGGTAATTCACCCCTCCACTTT
>.|.|TRBJ1-2|TRBV28
CASTAGGGYYGYTF
TGTGCCAGCACCGCGGGGGGCGGCTACTATGGCTACACCTTC
>.|.|TRBJ1-5|TRBV21-1
CASSKARQVHQPQHF
TGTGCCAGCAGCAAAGCACGACAGGTCCATCAGCCCCAGCATTTT
>.|.|TRBJ1-5|TRBV7-2
CASSLGGHQPQHF
TGTGCCAGCAGCTTGGGGGGTCATCAGCCCCAGCATTTT
>TRBD2|.|TRBJ2-2|TRBV4-3
CASSGTGGVNTGELFF
TGCGCCAGCAGCGGAACCGGGGGGGTGAACACCGGGGAGCTGTTTTTT
>.|.|TRBJ1-2|TRBV28
CASSLGRGGYGYTF
TGTGCCAGCAGCCTCGGGAGAGGAGGATATGGCTACACCTTC
>.|.|TRBJ1-1|TRBV19
CASSIQGTYTEAFF
TGTGCCAGTAGTATCCAGGGGACCTACACTGAAGCTTTCTTT
>.|.|TRBJ2-4|TRBV5-6
CASSDLGGRGKNIQYF
TGTGCCAGCAGCGACCTGGGGGGAAGGGGCAAAAACATTCAGTACTTC
>TRBD2|.|TRBJ2-3|TRBV5-1
CASSPDGAGGRTDTQYF
TGCGCCAGCAGCCCGGACGGGGCGGGGGGGCGGACAGATACGCAGTATTTT
>TRBD1|few|TRBJ1-1|TRBV18
CASSPNRGTEAFF
TGTGCCAGCTCACCAAACAGGGGCACTGAAGCTTTCTTT
>TRBD2|.|TRBJ2-1|TRBV7-6
CASSGLAVNEQFF
TGTGCCAGCAGTGGACTAGCGGTCAATGAGCAGTTCTTC
>.|.|TRBJ1-1|TRBV11-1
CASSLALVPGLEAFF
TGTGCCAGCAGCTTAGCTCTCGTCCCAGGGCTTGAAGCTTTCTTT
>.|.|TRBJ2-7|TRBV6-5
CASSYRGSYEQYF
TGTGCCAGCAGTTACCGGGGATCCTACGAGCAGTACTTC
>.|.|TRBJ1-2|TRBV27
CASSSRARGRNGYTF
TGTGCCAGCAGCTCCCGAGCCAGGGGCCGAAACGGCTACACCTTC
>TRBD1|.|TRBJ1-1|TRBV7-2
CASLLTGTANTEAFF
TGTGCCAGCTTACTTACCGGGACAGCGAACACTGAAGCTTTCTTT
>.|.|TRBJ2-4|TRBV23-1
CASRSNHIQYF
TGCGCCAGCAGGAGTAATCACATTCAGTACTTC
>TRBD1|few|TRBJ1-2|TRBV19
CASSGSRGSYGYTF
TGTGCCAGTAGCGGAAGCAGGGGGAGCTATGGCTACACCTTC
>TRBD2|.|TRBJ2-2|TRBV25-1
CASSEFRAGGNTGELFF
TGTGCCAGCAGTGAATTTAGAGCGGGGGGGAACACCGGGGAGCTGTTTTTT
>TRBD1|.|TRBJ1-1|TRBV6-5
CASRRGTANTEAFF
TGTGCCAGCAGGAGAGGGACAGCGAACACTGAAGCTTTCTTT
>.|.|TRBJ2-5|TRBV5-1
CASSLVGGETQYF
TGCGCCAGCAGCTTGGTAGGGGGAGAGACCCAGTACTTC
>.|.|TRBJ1-1|TRBV5-5
CASIRGGGPTEAFF
TGTGCCAGCATTCGAGGGGGGGGGCCCACTGAAGCTTTCTTT
>TRBD1|.|TRBJ1-2|TRBV25-1
CASSELGQGDYGYTF
TGTGCCAGCAGTGAACTGGGACAGGGCGACTATGGCTACACCTTC
>.|.|TRBJ2-5|TRBV29-1
CSVEDPRTRETQYF
TGCAGCGTTGAAGATCCCCGGACAAGAGAGACCCAGTACTTC
>TRBD1|.|TRBJ1-5|TRBV11-2
CASSDRGGSNQPQHF
TGTGCCAGCAGCGACAGGGGAGGCAGCAATCAGCCCCAGCATTTT
>TRBD2|.|TRBJ2-3|TRBV19
CASSKGLAGARQDTQYF
TGTGCCAGTAGTAAGGGACTAGCGGGGGCCCGGCAAGATACGCAGTATTTT
>.|.|TRBJ1-6|TRBV4-3
CASSQKTKPDSPLHF
TGCGCCAGCAGCCAAAAGACAAAACCCGATTCACCCCTCCACTTT
>TRBD1|.|TRBJ1-3|TRBV5-4
CASSLGQGALGGNTIYF
TGTGCCAGCAGCTTGGGACAGGGGGCTTTGGGAGGAAACACCATATATTTT
>.|.|TRBJ2-7|TRBV19
CASSMGGGGTYEQYF
TGTGCCAGTAGTATGGGGGGGGGCGGAACCTACGAGCAGTACTTC
>TRBD2|.|TRBJ2-3|TRBV5-6
CASSSRAGDTSTDTQYF
TGTGCCAGCAGCTCTCGAGCGGGGGACACTAGCACAGATACGCAGTATTTT
>TRBD2|.|TRBJ2-3|TRBV7-7
CASSGGSGGPTDTQYF
TGTGCCAGCAGCGGGGGTAGCGGGGGCCCCACAGATACGCAGTATTTT
>TRBD2|.|TRBJ2-3|TRBV7-2
CASSLAGRGGLDTQYF
TGTGCCAGCAGCTTAGCGGGTCGGGGGGGCCTTGATACGCAGTATTTT
>.|.|TRBJ1-5|TRBV6-1
CASSEPGEGPPQHF
TGTGCCAGCAGTGAGCCCGGGGAGGGACCGCCCCAGCATTTT
>TRBD2|.|TRBJ2-5|TRBV4-2
CASSQERGGDGTQYF
TGTGCCAGCAGCCAAGAACGCGGGGGGGATGGGACCCAGTACTTC
>TRBD2|.|TRBJ2-7|TRBV7-2
CASSVSGTSGGAYEQYF
TGTGCCAGCAGCGTTTCCGGGACTAGCGGGGGGGCCTACGAGCAGTACTTC
>TRBD1|once|TRBJ1-5|TRBV19
CASTLRTGGYSNQPQHF
TGTGCCAGTACCTTGAGGACAGGCGGGTATAGCAATCAGCCCCAGCATTTT
>.|.|TRBJ2-7|TRBV28
CASRGTPSYEQYF
TGTGCCAGCCGGGGAACCCCATCCTACGAGCAGTACTTC
>.|.|TRBJ2-7|TRBV7-2
CASSLGASYEQYF
TGTGCCAGCAGCTTAGGGGCTTCCTACGAGCAGTACTTC
>.|.|TRBJ1-1|TRBV5-6
CASSLLRTEAFF
TGTGCCAGCAGCTTGTTGAGGACTGAAGCTTTCTTT
>.|.|TRBJ2-1|TRBV4-2
CASSQGLSVQDEQFF
TGTGCCAGCAGCCAAGGATTGTCTGTCCAGGATGAGCAGTTCTTC
>.|.|TRBJ1-2|TRBV7-9
CASSSTVEGVTNYGYTF
TGTGCCAGCAGCTCGACAGTAGAGGGGGTTACGAACTATGGCTACACCTTC
>.|.|TRBJ1-5|TRBV2
CASSAREFGQPQHF
TGTGCCAGCAGTGCCAGGGAATTCGGGCAGCCCCAGCATTTT
>.|.|TRBJ1-1|TRBV19
CASSIQMNTEAFF
TGTGCCAGTAGTATACAGATGAACACTGAAGCTTTCTTT
>TRBD1|.|TRBJ1-1|TRBV4-2
CAIGTGLTEAFF
TGTGCCATCGGGACAGGGTTAACTGAAGCTTTCTTT
>TRBD2|.|TRBJ2-1|TRBV5-4
CASSRELAGVYNEQFF
TGTGCCAGCAGCAGGGAGCTAGCGGGGGTATACAATGAGCAGTTCTTC
>.|.|TRBJ1-5|TRBV5-6
CASSFGRVGNQPQHF
TGTGCCAGCAGCTTCGGCAGGGTCGGCAATCAGCCCCAGCATTTT
>TRBD1|.|TRBJ1-6|TRBV2
CARHGTGGDEGSPLHF
TGTGCCAGACACGGGACAGGGGGCGACGAAGGTTCACCCCTCCACTTT
>TRBD2|.|TRBJ2-4|TRBV25-1
CASIRRLARAKNIQYF
TGTGCCAGCATAAGGCGACTAGCGAGGGCCAAAAACATTCAGTACTTC
>.|.|TRBJ2-1|TRBV7-2
CASSLSQVRNNEQFF
TGTGCCAGCAGCTTAAGTCAGGTTCGGAACAATGAGCAGTTCTTC
>.|.|TRBJ2-2|TRBV6-5
CASSRGSGELFF
TGTGCTTCTTCGAGAGGTTCCGGGGAGCTGTTTTTT
>.|.|TRBJ2-7|TRBV6-1
CASTRGGGLYEQYF
TGTGCCAGCACCCGGGGAGGGGGACTCTACGAGCAGTACTTC